This T cell receptor beta chain was recovered during a study of blood T cell repertoires in COVID-19. Trimming pared 2 bases from V and 5 bases from J, leaving 9 bases between. Germline values: CDR1 MDHEN, CDR2 SYDVKM. The CDR3 totals 13 residues. TCRdb's table, derived via immunoSEQ multiplex PCR, lists solely in-frame clones and lacks some. The sample lists approximately 230,000 clones; around nine tenths were seen once. This receptor was obtained from a woman in her 40s who had recovered from COVID-19. The sample taken for sequencing was peripheral blood. The chain combines TRBV28 with TRBJ2-5; D uncertain. The CDR3 protein is CASSLNVGETQYF. The CDR3 DNA follows: TGTGCCAGCAGTTTAAATGTCGGGGAGACCCAGTACTTC.